The sequence of this T cell receptor beta chain was determined in a study of neoadjuvant anti-PD-1 for oral cavity cancer. CDR1 and CDR2 from the germline V gene are MNHEY and SVGAGI. J was trimmed by 10 bases and V by 8 bases; bases with no gene match: 10. The CDR3 is 12 amino acids. In this sample, this clone turned up a few times. The data were produced by immunoSEQ multiplex PCR, yet TCRdb's version contains in-frame clones alone and is incomplete. The sample gives 15,000 to 20,000 clones, about 59% of which show up once; around 2.5% is in the top ten. This chain connects TRBV6-5 to TRBJ1-2, with 7 bases aligning to TRBD1. The sequencing here drew on PBMCs, taken before nivolumab (anti-PD-1) treatment. The sequence was collected from a person aged 40 to 85 with oral cavity squamous cell carcinoma. The CDR3 sequence is CASHGDRVSYTF. CDR3 DNA: TGTGCCAGCCACGGGGACAGAGTTTCCTACACCTTC.